This T cell receptor (beta chain) was documented in a study of cytomegalovirus exposure and HLA in healthy donors. Germline lookup yields CDR1 SGHAT and CDR2 FQNNGV. V shed 5 bases and J 2 bases; nucleotides not matched to a gene: 5. CDR3 length: 14 amino acids. Primers for the PCR totalled 60 Vbeta and 13 Jbeta. Sequencing was performed with immunoSEQ multiplex PCR; in TCRdb, only in-frame clones are kept and a portion is missing. The sample holds under 110,000 clones, 60% to 80% seen once. The chain is built from TRBV11-2 and TRBJ2-7; 8 nucleotides line up with TRBD1. The receptor was derived from a female donor in good health and CMV-seronegative. Sequencing used PBMCs. The CDR3 nucleotides read TGTGCCAGCAGCCCTGGACAGGGACCCTACGAGCAGTACTTC. Amino acids: CASSPGQGPYEQYF.